The clone carrying this T cell receptor (beta chain) was detected ten times or more. Antigen specificity is unknown. The data belong to a study of T cell repertoires in cytomegalovirus infection. Study as a whole: Both a matching HLA type and CMV infection were indicated by public TCR beta signatures.

TCRdb re-analysed the reads in MiXCR, keeping a single row per CDR3 protein. The sample yields more than 400,000 distinct CDR3 sequences, around a quarter seen once. Study-wide results and limits: Cumulative public TCR beta family frequency identified CMV carriers with the relevant HLA. The ex vivo response was dominated by HLA-C-restricted CMV-specific TCR beta clonotypes.

Trimming stripped 2 bases from V and 2 bases from J, with 9 bases between. The CDR3 runs to 14 residues. This TCR was sampled from a human donor in good health (CMV status not recorded). Some clones in this sample may be carry-over from other donors' samples. V is TRBV12-3 or TRBV12-4 and J is TRBJ1-1; no clear D. Sample: PBMCs. This CDR3 is CASSLTGFNTEAFF. CDR3 bases: TGTGCCAGCAGTTTAACCGGATTTAACACTGAAGCTTTCTTT.